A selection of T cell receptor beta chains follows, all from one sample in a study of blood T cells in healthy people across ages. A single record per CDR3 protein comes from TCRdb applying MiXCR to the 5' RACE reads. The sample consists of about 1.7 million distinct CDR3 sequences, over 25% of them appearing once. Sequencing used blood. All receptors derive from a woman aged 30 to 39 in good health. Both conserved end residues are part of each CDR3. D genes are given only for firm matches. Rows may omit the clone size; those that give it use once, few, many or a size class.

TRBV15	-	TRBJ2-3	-	CATSRETTPSTDTQYF	TGTGCCACCAGCAGAGAGACAACCCCTAGCACAGATACGCAGTATTTT
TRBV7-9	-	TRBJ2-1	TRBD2	CASSSRLAGAVNEQFF	TGTGCCAGCAGCTCTAGACTAGCGGGGGCGGTTAATGAGCAGTTCTTC
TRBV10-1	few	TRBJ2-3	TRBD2	CASRKTSGLTDTQYF	TGCGCCAGCAGGAAGACTAGCGGGCTCACAGATACGCAGTATTTT
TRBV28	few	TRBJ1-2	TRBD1	CASRTGTGSRGYTF	TGTGCCAGCAGGACCGGGACAGGCTCCCGAGGCTACACCTTC
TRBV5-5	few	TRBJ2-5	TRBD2	CASSRQTSGGSETQYF	TGTGCCAGCAGCCGTCAGACTAGCGGGGGGTCGGAGACCCAGTACTTC
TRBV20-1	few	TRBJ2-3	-	CSARVAAPVADTQYF	TGCAGTGCTAGAGTAGCGGCTCCGGTTGCGGATACGCAGTATTTT
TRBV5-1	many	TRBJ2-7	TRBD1	CASSRPGTGESEQYF	TGCGCCAGCAGCCGACCCGGGACAGGGGAAAGCGAGCAGTACTTC
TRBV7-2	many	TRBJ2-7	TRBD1	CASSPWTGNYEQYF	TGTGCCAGCAGCCCCTGGACAGGGAACTACGAGCAGTACTTC
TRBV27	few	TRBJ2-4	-	CASSSRTGAKNIQYF	TGTGCCAGCAGTTCGCGTACTGGAGCCAAAAACATTCAGTACTTC
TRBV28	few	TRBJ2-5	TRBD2	CASSLLGAGGPQETQYF	TGTGCCAGCAGTTTATTAGGAGCGGGGGGGCCCCAAGAGACCCAGTACTTC
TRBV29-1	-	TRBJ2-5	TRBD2	CSVGGLAGEPEETQYF	TGCAGCGTTGGCGGACTAGCGGGAGAACCCGAAGAGACCCAGTACTTC
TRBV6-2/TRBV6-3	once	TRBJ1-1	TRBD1	CASRRTGAVNTEAFF	TGTGCCAGCAGAAGGACAGGGGCCGTAAACACTGAAGCTTTCTTT
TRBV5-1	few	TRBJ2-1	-	CASSTQANEQFF	TGCGCCAGCAGCACACAGGCCAATGAGCAGTTCTTC